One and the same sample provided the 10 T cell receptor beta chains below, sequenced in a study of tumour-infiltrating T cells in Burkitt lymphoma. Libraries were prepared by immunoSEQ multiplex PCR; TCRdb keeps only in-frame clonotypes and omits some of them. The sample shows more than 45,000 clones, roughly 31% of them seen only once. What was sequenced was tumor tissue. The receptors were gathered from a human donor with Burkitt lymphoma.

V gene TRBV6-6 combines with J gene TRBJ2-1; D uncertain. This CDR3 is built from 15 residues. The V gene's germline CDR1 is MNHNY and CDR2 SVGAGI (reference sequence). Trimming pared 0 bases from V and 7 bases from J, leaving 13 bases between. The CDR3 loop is CASSYSAHIFNEQFF. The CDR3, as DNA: TGTGCCAGCAGTTACTCGGCCCATATTTTTAATGAGCAGTTCTTC.

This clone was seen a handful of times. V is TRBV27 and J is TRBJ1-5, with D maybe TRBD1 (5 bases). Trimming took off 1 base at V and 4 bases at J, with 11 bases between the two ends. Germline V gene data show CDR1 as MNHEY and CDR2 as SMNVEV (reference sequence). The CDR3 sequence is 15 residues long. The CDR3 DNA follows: TGTGCCAGCAGTTTATGGTCGGGGGGAAATCAGCCCCAGCATTTT. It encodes CASSLWSGGNQPQHF.

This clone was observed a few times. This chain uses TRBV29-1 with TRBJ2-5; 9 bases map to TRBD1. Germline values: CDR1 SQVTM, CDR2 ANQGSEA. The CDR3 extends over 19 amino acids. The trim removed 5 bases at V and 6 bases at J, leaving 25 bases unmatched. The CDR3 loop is CSVSSTGTGNLLVAKTQYF. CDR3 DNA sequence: TGCAGCGTTTCTTCCACCGGGACAGGGAACTTGTTGGTAGCGAAGACCCAGTACTTC.

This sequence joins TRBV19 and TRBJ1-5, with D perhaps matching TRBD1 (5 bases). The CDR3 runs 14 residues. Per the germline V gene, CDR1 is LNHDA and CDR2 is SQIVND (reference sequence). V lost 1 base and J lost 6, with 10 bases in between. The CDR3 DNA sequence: TGTGCCAGTAGTATAGGATGGGGCGGTCAGCCCCAGCATTTT. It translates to CASSIGWGGQPQHF.

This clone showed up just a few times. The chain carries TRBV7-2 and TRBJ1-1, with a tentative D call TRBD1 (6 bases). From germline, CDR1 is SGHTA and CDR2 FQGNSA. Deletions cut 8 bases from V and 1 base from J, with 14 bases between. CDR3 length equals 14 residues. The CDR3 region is CASGKGHRNTEAFF. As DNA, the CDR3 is TGTGCCAGCGGGAAGGGACACCGGAACACTGAAGCTTTCTTT.

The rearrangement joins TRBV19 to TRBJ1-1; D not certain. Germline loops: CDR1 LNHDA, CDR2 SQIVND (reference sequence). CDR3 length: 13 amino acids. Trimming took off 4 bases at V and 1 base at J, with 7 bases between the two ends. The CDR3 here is CASSNHENTEAFF. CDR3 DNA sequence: TGTGCCAGTAGTAATCATGAGAACACTGAAGCTTTCTTT.

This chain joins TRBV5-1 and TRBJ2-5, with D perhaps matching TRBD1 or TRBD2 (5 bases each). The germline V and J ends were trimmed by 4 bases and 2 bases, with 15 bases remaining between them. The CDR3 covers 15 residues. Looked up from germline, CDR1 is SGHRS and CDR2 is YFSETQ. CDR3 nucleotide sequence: TGCGCCAGCAGCAGAACTCCGGGACGTCAAGAGACCCAGTACTTC. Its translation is CASSRTPGRQETQYF.

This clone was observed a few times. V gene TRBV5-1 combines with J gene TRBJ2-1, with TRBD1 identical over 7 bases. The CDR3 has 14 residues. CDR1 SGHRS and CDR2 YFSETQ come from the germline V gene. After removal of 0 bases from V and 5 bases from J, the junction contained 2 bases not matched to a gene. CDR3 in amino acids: CASSLVQGDNEQFF. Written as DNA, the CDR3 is TGCGCCAGCAGCTTGGTCCAGGGGGACAATGAGCAGTTCTTC. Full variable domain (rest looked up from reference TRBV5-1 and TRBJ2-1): KAGVTQTPRYLIKTRGQQVTLSCSPISGHRSVSWYQQTPGQGLQFLFEYFSETQRNKGNFPGRFSGRQFSNSRSEMNVSTLELGDSALYLCASSLVQGDNEQFFGPGTRLTVL.

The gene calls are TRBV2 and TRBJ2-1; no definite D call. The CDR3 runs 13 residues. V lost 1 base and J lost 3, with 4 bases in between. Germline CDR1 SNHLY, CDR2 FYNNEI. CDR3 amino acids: CASSEDGYNEQFF. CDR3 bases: TGTGCCAGCAGTGAAGACGGCTACAATGAGCAGTTCTTC.

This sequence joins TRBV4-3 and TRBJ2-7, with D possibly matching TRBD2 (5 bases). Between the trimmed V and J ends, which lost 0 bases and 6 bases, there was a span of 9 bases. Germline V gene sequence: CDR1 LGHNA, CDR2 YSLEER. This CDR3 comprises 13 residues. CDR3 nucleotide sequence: TGCGCCAGCAGCCAAGAACCTGGAGGCGAGCAGTACTTC. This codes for CASSQEPGGEQYF.